Listed below are T cell receptor beta chains from one sample, sequenced in a study of EBV T-cell therapy then PD-1 blockade in nasopharyngeal carcinoma. Assay used: immunoSEQ multiplex PCR; TCRdb lists only in-frame clones, some missing. The sample has tens of thousands of clones, 84% seen once. These receptors have no known antigen. The material was CD8+ T cells from blood, obtained at roughly day 61 from a patient whose treatment included autologous EBV-specific T cells and nivolumab. Receptors were obtained from a man aged 35-49 years with nasopharyngeal carcinoma. Each CDR3 is given with its conserved first and last residue. D genes are given only for firm matches. Expanded clones are given a class, and other clones once, few, many or no size at all.

J gene,V gene,CDR3 length,clone size,D gene,CDR3 protein,CDR3 DNA
TRBJ1-1,TRBV7-9,12,NA,NA,CASSSLPAEAFF,TGTGCCAGCAGCTCTCTACCCGCTGAAGCTTTCTTT
TRBJ1-2,TRBV9,15,few,NA,CASSVATGWDYGYTF,TGTGCCAGCAGCGTAGCAACAGGGTGGGACTATGGCTACACCTTC
TRBJ2-7,TRBV27,13,NA,TRBD2,CASSLLAGSEQYF,TGTGCCAGCAGTTTGCTAGCGGGCTCCGAGCAGTACTTC
TRBJ2-3,TRBV4-3,13,once,NA,CASSQADGDTQYF,TGCGCCAGCAGCCAAGCCGACGGAGATACGCAGTATTTT
TRBJ2-7,TRBV18,16,NA,NA,CASSPPSGTALYEQYF,TGTGCCAGCTCACCACCCTCCGGGACGGCCCTTTACGAGCAGTACTTC
TRBJ2-3,TRBV2,15,NA,TRBD2,CASSHTSGVQDTQYF,TGTGCCAGCAGCCACACTAGCGGGGTTCAAGATACGCAGTATTTT
TRBJ1-5,TRBV6-2/TRBV6-3,13,few,TRBD1,CASSGQEQRPQHF,TGTGCCAGCAGTGGACAGGAGCAAAGGCCCCAGCATTTT
TRBJ2-2,TRBV19,14,once,NA,CASTPPADAGELFF,TGTGCCAGTACTCCCCCGGCTGACGCCGGGGAGCTGTTTTTT
TRBJ2-1,TRBV6-2/TRBV6-3,16,NA,NA,CASSPPSGRSYNEQFF,TGTGCCAGCAGCCCACCATCAGGTCGCTCCTACAATGAGCAGTTCTTC
TRBJ1-3,TRBV4-1,18,NA,TRBD1,CASSQDLLQGISGNTIYF,TGCGCCAGCAGCCAAGATCTACTACAGGGGATCTCTGGAAACACCATATATTTT
TRBJ2-5,TRBV9,14,once,TRBD1,CASSLGQGPETQYF,TGTGCCAGCAGCCTAGGACAGGGCCCAGAGACCCAGTACTTC
TRBJ2-7,TRBV4-3,13,NA,TRBD1,CASSLQGGYEQYF,TGCGCCAGCAGTCTACAGGGGGGCTACGAGCAGTACTTC
TRBJ1-1,TRBV11-1,14,NA,TRBD1,CASIGTGGDTEAFF,TGTGCCAGCATCGGGACAGGGGGAGACACTGAAGCTTTCTTT
TRBJ2-7,TRBV7-8,16,once,TRBD1,CASSVRWDRAHYEQYF,TGTGCCAGCAGCGTAAGGTGGGACAGGGCCCACTACGAGCAGTACTTC
TRBJ2-3,TRBV27,15,once,NA,CASSPSGQGEFTQYF,TGTGCCAGCAGTCCATCGGGGCAGGGAGAGTTTACGCAGTATTTT
TRBJ1-2,TRBV5-4,14,NA,NA,CASSSSGNGYGYTF,TGTGCCAGCAGCTCGTCGGGGAACGGCTATGGCTACACCTTC
TRBJ1-1,TRBV30,11,NA,NA,CAWSVHAEAFF,TGTGCCTGGAGTGTACACGCTGAAGCTTTCTTT
TRBJ2-2,TRBV6-5,13,NA,NA,CASSPRETGELFF,TGTGCCAGCAGCCCCCGGGAAACCGGGGAGCTGTTTTTT
TRBJ1-2,TRBV28,16,few,NA,CASSLSAEVPPRGYTF,TGTGCCAGCAGTTTATCCGCGGAGGTCCCTCCGAGGGGCTACACCTTC
TRBJ2-1,TRBV3-1/TRBV3-2,15,NA,TRBD2,CASSRLAGGYNEQFF,TGTGCCAGCAGCCGACTAGCGGGGGGATACAATGAGCAGTTCTTC
TRBJ2-3,TRBV6-2/TRBV6-3,16,NA,TRBD2,CASSYSSSGGAGTQYF,TGTGCCAGCAGTTACTCGTCTAGCGGGGGGGCCGGTACGCAGTATTTT
TRBJ2-1,TRBV4-3,16,NA,TRBD2,CASSQDPGGSYNEQFF,TGCGCCAGCAGCCAAGATCCCGGGGGGTCCTACAATGAGCAGTTCTTC
TRBJ2-4,TRBV7-9,18,NA,NA,CASSPVELGALAKNIQYF,TGTGCCAGCAGCCCGGTAGAGTTGGGGGCTCTAGCCAAAAACATTCAGTACTTC
TRBJ1-2,TRBV9,16,NA,NA,CASSVAGGRGNYGYTF,TGTGCCAGCAGCGTAGCCGGGGGGAGGGGGAACTATGGCTACACCTTC
TRBJ2-1,TRBV9,15,NA,NA,CASSVAGGSYNEQFF,TGTGCCAGCAGCGTAGCAGGGGGGTCCTACAATGAGCAGTTCTTC
TRBJ1-2,TRBV9,13,few,NA,CASSVGQDYGYTF,TGTGCCAGCAGCGTAGGCCAAGACTATGGCTACACCTTC
TRBJ1-5,TRBV5-6,14,NA,NA,CASSEGEGVQPQHF,TGTGCCAGCAGCGAGGGGGAGGGGGTTCAGCCCCAGCATTTT
TRBJ1-4,TRBV12-3/TRBV12-4,13,NA,NA,CASSFVPDEKLFF,TGTGCCAGCAGTTTTGTCCCGGATGAAAAACTGTTTTTT
TRBJ2-7,TRBV9,15,NA,TRBD2,CASSVSGGAYYEQYF,TGTGCCAGCAGCGTCAGCGGGGGGGCCTACTACGAGCAGTACTTC
TRBJ2-2,TRBV25-1,15,NA,TRBD1,CASSRNRGDTGELFF,TGTGCCAGCTCGCGTAACAGGGGCGACACCGGGGAGCTGTTTTTT
TRBJ1-1,TRBV5-8,16,few,TRBD1,CASSLVGTALNTEAFF,TGTGCCAGCAGCTTGGTGGGGACAGCCCTGAACACTGAAGCTTTCTTT
TRBJ1-2,TRBV4-1,14,NA,NA,CASSQEHTSYGYTF,TGCGCCAGCAGCCAAGAACACACCAGCTATGGCTACACCTTC
TRBJ2-1,TRBV5-6,14,NA,NA,CASSPVDNYNEQFF,TGTGCCAGCAGCCCGGTTGATAACTACAATGAGCAGTTCTTC
TRBJ1-2,TRBV19,12,NA,NA,CASTRDTYGYTF,TGTGCCAGTACTCGGGACACCTATGGCTACACCTTC
TRBJ1-5,TRBV27,14,NA,TRBD1,CASSRDRLNQPQHF,TGTGCCAGCAGTCGGGACAGACTCAATCAGCCCCAGCATTTT
TRBJ2-5,TRBV6-1,14,once,NA,CASSEVRPQETQYF,TGTGCCAGCAGTGAAGTCAGACCCCAAGAGACCCAGTACTTC
TRBJ2-7,TRBV4-1,14,once,NA,CASIDTRTDYEQYF,TGCGCCAGCATCGACACTAGGACAGACTACGAGCAGTACTTC
TRBJ1-5,TRBV12-3/TRBV12-4,12,NA,NA,CASGKGGQPQHF,TGTGCCAGCGGGAAGGGTGGGCAGCCCCAGCATTTT
TRBJ2-6,TRBV27,17,few,NA,CASSSQASSSGANVLTF,TGTGCCAGCAGTTCCCAGGCAAGCTCCTCTGGGGCCAACGTCCTGACTTTC
TRBJ2-1,TRBV12-3/TRBV12-4,13,NA,TRBD2,CASSSPGLVGQFF,TGTGCCAGCAGTTCCCCGGGACTAGTGGGGCAGTTCTTC
TRBJ1-5,TRBV28,14,NA,NA,CASSPRGFNQPQHF,TGTGCCAGCAGTCCGCGGGGGTTCAATCAGCCCCAGCATTTT
TRBJ2-1,TRBV6-4,13,NA,NA,CASSDSDSNEQFF,TGTGCCAGCAGTGACTCGGACTCTAATGAGCAGTTCTTC
TRBJ1-3,TRBV7-9,13,NA,TRBD1,CASSSDRGNTIYF,TGTGCCAGCAGCTCGGACAGGGGAAACACCATATATTTT
TRBJ2-2,TRBV11-3,13,NA,NA,CASSSTNTGELFF,TGTGCCAGCAGCTCGACAAACACCGGGGAGCTGTTTTTT
TRBJ1-3,TRBV10-1,14,NA,NA,CASSEGTAGNTIYF,TGCGCCAGCAGTGAGGGGACCGCTGGAAACACCATATATTTT
TRBJ2-7,TRBV13,14,NA,NA,CASSSGTLTNEQYF,TGTGCCAGCAGCTCCGGGACATTGACGAACGAGCAGTACTTC
TRBJ1-2,TRBV24-1,12,NA,NA,CATSQGLYGYTF,TGTGCCACCAGTCAGGGGCTCTATGGCTACACCTTC
TRBJ1-2,TRBV27,16,NA,TRBD1,CASSLSKTGGGYGYTF,TGTGCCAGCAGTTTATCCAAGACAGGGGGAGGATATGGCTACACCTTC